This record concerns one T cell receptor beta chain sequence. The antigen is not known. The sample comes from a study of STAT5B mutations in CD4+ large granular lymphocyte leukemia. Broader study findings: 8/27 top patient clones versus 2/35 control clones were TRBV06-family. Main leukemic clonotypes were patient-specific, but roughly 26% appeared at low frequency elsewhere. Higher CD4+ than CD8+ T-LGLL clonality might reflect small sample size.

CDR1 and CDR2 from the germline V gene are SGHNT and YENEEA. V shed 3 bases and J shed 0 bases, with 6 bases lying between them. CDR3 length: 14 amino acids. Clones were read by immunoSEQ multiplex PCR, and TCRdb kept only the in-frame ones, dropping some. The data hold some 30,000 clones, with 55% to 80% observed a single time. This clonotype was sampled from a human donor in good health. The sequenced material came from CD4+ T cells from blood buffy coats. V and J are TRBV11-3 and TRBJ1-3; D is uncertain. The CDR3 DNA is TGTGCCAGCAGCTTTAGTCGCTCTGGAAACACCATATATTTT. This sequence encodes CASSFSRSGNTIYF. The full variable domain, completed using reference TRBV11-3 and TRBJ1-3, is EAGVVQSPRYKIIEKKQPVAFWCNPISGHNTLYWYLQNLGQGPELLIRYENEEAVDDSQLPKDRFSAERLKGVDSTLKIQPAELGDSAVYLCASSFSRSGNTIYFGEGSWLTVV.